A selection of T cell receptor beta chains follows, all from one sample in a study of spatial heterogeneity in lung cancer. TCRdb reprocessed the 5' RACE reads with MiXCR, giving one entry per CDR3 protein. The sample contains 25,000 to 35,000 distinct CDR3 sequences, 5.4% of which appear only once. Here the sequenced sample was PBMCs, taken at follow-up. These receptors all come from a female donor with early-stage non-small cell lung cancer. CDR3s include the opening cysteine and the closing phenylalanine or tryptophan. Fields, in order: J gene, clone size, D gene, V gene, CDR3 protein, CDR3 DNA. A D gene is named only where the DNA matches it firmly. A clone size is listed for some rows: how often the clone was seen (once, few, many), or a class if it is expanded.

j_call: TRBJ1-2
clone_size: many
d_call: NA
v_call: TRBV30
cdr3_aa: CAWSAGLYGYTF
cdr3_nt: TGTGCCTGGAGTGCGGGACTCTATGGCTACACCTTC

j_call: TRBJ2-1
clone_size: many
d_call: NA
v_call: TRBV20-1
cdr3_aa: CSGGEPGTSYNEQFF
cdr3_nt: TGCAGTGGGGGTGAGCCGGGGACCTCCTACAATGAGCAGTTCTTC

j_call: TRBJ2-5
clone_size: many
d_call: NA
v_call: TRBV3-1
cdr3_aa: CASSQFGPQETQYF
cdr3_nt: TGTGCCAGCAGCCAGTTCGGACCTCAAGAGACCCAGTACTTC

j_call: TRBJ1-1
clone_size: many
d_call: NA
v_call: TRBV7-2
cdr3_aa: CASSEGSTLLF
cdr3_nt: TGTGCCAGCAGCGAGGGATCAACTCTTCTCTTT

j_call: TRBJ2-4
clone_size: many
d_call: NA
v_call: TRBV7-2
cdr3_aa: CASSLTGLNIQYF
cdr3_nt: TGTGCCAGCAGCTTAACGGGACTGAACATTCAGTACTTC

j_call: TRBJ2-7
clone_size: medium-sized
d_call: TRBD2
v_call: TRBV6-6
cdr3_aa: CASREREMGAYEQYF
cdr3_nt: TGTGCCAGCAGGGAGCGGGAGATGGGAGCCTACGAGCAGTACTTC

j_call: TRBJ2-2
clone_size: many
d_call: NA
v_call: TRBV20-1
cdr3_aa: CSASSASINTGELFF
cdr3_nt: TGCAGTGCTAGTTCCGCCAGTATTAACACCGGGGAGCTGTTTTTT

j_call: TRBJ1-5
clone_size: many
d_call: NA
v_call: TRBV5-8
cdr3_aa: CASSLASAAGNQPQHF
cdr3_nt: TGTGCCAGCAGCTTGGCCTCGGCGGCGGGGAATCAGCCCCAGCATTTT

j_call: TRBJ2-2
clone_size: many
d_call: NA
v_call: TRBV7-9
cdr3_aa: CASSDSRGYHTGELFF
cdr3_nt: TGTGCCAGCAGCGACTCCCGGGGGTACCACACCGGGGAGCTGTTTTTT

j_call: TRBJ2-5
clone_size: NA
d_call: NA
v_call: TRBV15
cdr3_aa: CATSGDGGRREETQYF
cdr3_nt: TGTGCCACCAGCGGAGATGGCGGACGCCGCGAAGAGACCCAGTACTTC

j_call: TRBJ1-5
clone_size: many
d_call: NA
v_call: TRBV9
cdr3_aa: CASSGSPTINQPQHF
cdr3_nt: TGTGCCAGCAGCGGATCCCCTACGATCAATCAGCCCCAGCATTTT

j_call: TRBJ2-3
clone_size: many
d_call: NA
v_call: TRBV20-1
cdr3_aa: CSAGTGRADTQYF
cdr3_nt: TGCAGTGCGGGGACTGGTAGGGCAGATACGCAGTATTTT

j_call: TRBJ1-1
clone_size: NA
d_call: NA
v_call: TRBV6-2/TRBV6-3
cdr3_aa: CASSYGQLGTEAFF
cdr3_nt: TGTGCCAGCAGTTACGGACAGTTAGGCACTGAAGCTTTCTTT

j_call: TRBJ2-1
clone_size: many
d_call: NA
v_call: TRBV7-2
cdr3_aa: CASSYTSGRARSYNEQFF
cdr3_nt: TGTGCCAGCAGCTATACTAGTGGGCGGGCTCGCTCCTACAATGAGCAGTTCTTC

j_call: TRBJ2-1
clone_size: many
d_call: TRBD1
v_call: TRBV20-1
cdr3_aa: CSAREVADRDNEQFF
cdr3_nt: TGCAGTGCTAGAGAGGTCGCGGACAGGGACAATGAGCAGTTCTTC

j_call: TRBJ2-3
clone_size: NA
d_call: TRBD2
v_call: TRBV6-5
cdr3_aa: CASSYFRLAGRTDTQYF
cdr3_nt: TGTGCCAGCAGTTACTTCCGACTAGCGGGGCGCACGGATACGCAGTATTTT

j_call: TRBJ1-5
clone_size: many
d_call: NA
v_call: TRBV10-3
cdr3_aa: CAISPGLGNQPQHF
cdr3_nt: TGTGCCATCAGCCCGGGACTGGGCAATCAGCCCCAGCATTTT

j_call: TRBJ2-5
clone_size: NA
d_call: NA
v_call: TRBV4-3
cdr3_aa: CASSQDWTASQETQYF
cdr3_nt: TGCGCCAGCAGCCAAGATTGGACGGCCTCCCAAGAGACCCAGTACTTC

j_call: TRBJ1-2
clone_size: many
d_call: TRBD1
v_call: TRBV28
cdr3_aa: CASSLQGGNGYTF
cdr3_nt: TGTGCCAGCAGTTTACAGGGGGGCAATGGCTACACCTTC

j_call: TRBJ1-5
clone_size: many
d_call: NA
v_call: TRBV6-5
cdr3_aa: CASSYGRYQPQHF
cdr3_nt: TGTGCCAGCAGTTACGGCCGTTATCAGCCCCAGCATTTT

j_call: TRBJ1-1
clone_size: many
d_call: NA
v_call: TRBV29-1
cdr3_aa: CSVGLGASNTEAFF
cdr3_nt: TGCAGCGTTGGTCTAGGGGCCTCGAACACTGAAGCTTTCTTT

j_call: TRBJ2-1
clone_size: many
d_call: TRBD2
v_call: TRBV7-2
cdr3_aa: CASSWTSGRVSEQFF
cdr3_nt: TGTGCCAGCAGCTGGACTAGCGGGAGAGTAAGTGAGCAGTTCTTC

j_call: TRBJ2-7
clone_size: few
d_call: NA
v_call: TRBV24-1
cdr3_aa: CATSDFTSAGYEQYF
cdr3_nt: TGTGCCACCAGTGATTTTACCTCGGCGGGGTACGAGCAGTACTTC

j_call: TRBJ1-2
clone_size: many
d_call: NA
v_call: TRBV4-3
cdr3_aa: CASSPGPGGFGYTF
cdr3_nt: TGCGCCAGCAGCCCAGGGCCCGGCGGGTTTGGCTACACCTTC

j_call: TRBJ1-2
clone_size: few
d_call: TRBD1
v_call: TRBV6-5
cdr3_aa: CASSYRGQLNGYTF
cdr3_nt: TGTGCCAGCAGTTACCGGGGACAGTTAAATGGCTACACCTTC

j_call: TRBJ2-6
clone_size: NA
d_call: NA
v_call: TRBV6-2/TRBV6-3
cdr3_aa: CASSYGTSGANVLTF
cdr3_nt: TGTGCCAGCAGTTACGGGACCTCTGGGGCCAACGTCCTGACTTTC

j_call: TRBJ1-2
clone_size: many
d_call: NA
v_call: TRBV12-3/TRBV12-4
cdr3_aa: CAGARGANYGYTF
cdr3_nt: TGTGCCGGCGCGCGCGGGGCTAACTATGGCTACACCTTC

j_call: TRBJ2-5
clone_size: many
d_call: NA
v_call: TRBV20-1
cdr3_aa: CSAGTWQQGTETQYF
cdr3_nt: TGCAGTGCTGGGACGTGGCAGCAAGGGACGGAGACCCAGTACTTC

j_call: TRBJ2-7
clone_size: NA
d_call: NA
v_call: TRBV20-1
cdr3_aa: CSAPPSGSYEQYF
cdr3_nt: TGCAGTGCTCCTCCCAGCGGTTCCTACGAGCAGTACTTC

j_call: TRBJ2-2
clone_size: NA
d_call: NA
v_call: TRBV27
cdr3_aa: CASSSRQSLGPTGELFF
cdr3_nt: TGTGCCAGCAGTTCGAGACAGTCCCTGGGCCCCACCGGGGAGCTGTTTTTT

j_call: TRBJ2-2
clone_size: many
d_call: TRBD2
v_call: TRBV4-3
cdr3_aa: CASSQVAGSNTGELFF
cdr3_nt: TGCGCCAGCAGCCAAGTAGCGGGATCGAACACCGGGGAGCTGTTTTTT

j_call: TRBJ1-2
clone_size: many
d_call: NA
v_call: TRBV27
cdr3_aa: CASSPPRGYGYTF
cdr3_nt: TGTGCCAGCAGTCCTCCGAGGGGGTATGGCTACACCTTC

j_call: TRBJ2-5
clone_size: many
d_call: NA
v_call: TRBV3-1
cdr3_aa: CASSQDGSRETQYF
cdr3_nt: TGTGCCAGCAGCCAAGACGGATCGAGGGAGACCCAGTACTTC

j_call: TRBJ2-1
clone_size: many
d_call: TRBD2
v_call: TRBV28
cdr3_aa: CATQGTRPEQFF
cdr3_nt: TGTGCCACCCAGGGGACTAGACCAGAGCAGTTCTTC

j_call: TRBJ1-1
clone_size: many
d_call: NA
v_call: TRBV7-6
cdr3_aa: CASSFSAGDTEAFF
cdr3_nt: TGTGCCAGCAGCTTCTCGGCCGGGGACACTGAAGCTTTCTTT

j_call: TRBJ2-7
clone_size: few
d_call: NA
v_call: TRBV5-1
cdr3_aa: CASSDGDARIEQYF
cdr3_nt: TGCGCCAGCAGCGACGGGGACGCTAGGATAGAGCAGTACTTC

j_call: TRBJ2-1
clone_size: many
d_call: TRBD2
v_call: TRBV9
cdr3_aa: CASSPSGGALNEQFF
cdr3_nt: TGTGCCAGCAGCCCGAGCGGGGGGGCCCTGAATGAGCAGTTCTTC

j_call: TRBJ2-1
clone_size: many
d_call: NA
v_call: TRBV6-2/TRBV6-3
cdr3_aa: CASTPGPGKSSYNEQFF
cdr3_nt: TGTGCCAGCACCCCGGGACCGGGGAAGAGCTCCTACAATGAGCAGTTCTTC

j_call: TRBJ2-3
clone_size: NA
d_call: TRBD1
v_call: TRBV5-4
cdr3_aa: CASSLQGPTDTQYF
cdr3_nt: TGTGCCAGCAGCTTACAGGGGCCCACAGATACGCAGTATTTT

j_call: TRBJ2-7
clone_size: NA
d_call: NA
v_call: TRBV28
cdr3_aa: CASSLGSLAYGEQYF
cdr3_nt: TGTGCCAGCAGTCTAGGGTCGCTAGCGTATGGCGAGCAGTACTTC

j_call: TRBJ1-2
clone_size: many
d_call: NA
v_call: TRBV5-1
cdr3_aa: CASSLAHNYGYTF
cdr3_nt: TGCGCCAGCAGCTTGGCCCACAACTATGGCTACACCTTC

j_call: TRBJ1-1
clone_size: many
d_call: NA
v_call: TRBV18
cdr3_aa: CASSTTTETEAFF
cdr3_nt: TGTGCCAGCTCAACCACGACAGAAACTGAAGCTTTCTTT

j_call: TRBJ1-3
clone_size: many
d_call: NA
v_call: TRBV18
cdr3_aa: CASSPSGLHSGNTIYF
cdr3_nt: TGTGCCAGCTCACCTTCAGGGTTACACTCTGGAAACACCATATATTTT

j_call: TRBJ2-7
clone_size: many
d_call: NA
v_call: TRBV12-3/TRBV12-4
cdr3_aa: CASTPAGLLSSYEQYF
cdr3_nt: TGTGCCAGCACCCCCGCGGGCCTTTTGAGCTCCTACGAGCAGTACTTC

j_call: TRBJ1-1
clone_size: many
d_call: NA
v_call: TRBV5-8
cdr3_aa: CASSFWEGMEAFF
cdr3_nt: TGTGCCAGCAGCTTTTGGGAGGGGATGGAAGCTTTCTTT

j_call: TRBJ2-1
clone_size: few
d_call: NA
v_call: TRBV28
cdr3_aa: CASRPNRLRSTGTFSYNEQFF
cdr3_nt: TGTGCCAGCAGGCCCAACCGGCTCCGGTCCACCGGGACATTTTCCTACAATGAGCAGTTCTTC

j_call: TRBJ2-1
clone_size: many
d_call: NA
v_call: TRBV19
cdr3_aa: CASSKGGSYNEQFF
cdr3_nt: TGTGCCAGTAGTAAGGGGGGTTCCTACAATGAGCAGTTCTTC

j_call: TRBJ2-7
clone_size: NA
d_call: TRBD1
v_call: TRBV27
cdr3_aa: CASSLYRGPYEQYF
cdr3_nt: TGTGCCAGCAGTTTATACAGGGGTCCCTACGAGCAGTACTTC

j_call: TRBJ1-5
clone_size: large
d_call: NA
v_call: TRBV24-1
cdr3_aa: CATSDSGRNNQPQHF
cdr3_nt: TGTGCCACCAGTGATTCCGGACGGAACAATCAGCCCCAGCATTTT

j_call: TRBJ2-1
clone_size: many
d_call: NA
v_call: TRBV6-1
cdr3_aa: CASVSGSEQFF
cdr3_nt: TGTGCCAGCGTGAGCGGTAGTGAGCAGTTCTTC